These 4 T cell receptor beta chains were sequenced from one sample in a study of T cells after yellow fever vaccination. TCRdb independently ran MiXCR on the 5' RACE reads; one entry per CDR3 protein. The sample records over 65,000 distinct CDR3 sequences, roughly 15% being singletons. This specimen was CD8+ T cells not binding an NS4B(214-222) dextramer, sorted from PBMCs, taken approximately 20 days after the first yellow fever vaccination. These receptors came from a young man who received the YFV17D yellow fever vaccine.

The rearrangement links TRBV27 to TRBJ1-5, with D possibly TRBD1 on 6 matching bases. This CDR3 has 14 residues. Trimming left V 2 bases short and J 2 bases short, with 7 bases between. The germline CDR1 and CDR2 sequences are MNHEY and SMNVEV (reference sequence). The CDR3 coding sequence is TGTGCCAGCAGTTTAAGACAGGGCAATCAGCCCCAGCATTTT. This gives the protein CASSLRQGNQPQHF.

This clonotype was counted between two and nine times. The chain is built from TRBV6-1 and TRBJ1-6, with TRBD1 matching over 8 bases. The ends lost 6 bases at V and 4 bases at J; junction bases unmatched: 5. This CDR3 region has 15 residues. Germline V gene data show CDR1 as MNHNS and CDR2 as SASEGT. CDR3 coding DNA: TGTGCCAGCAGCCTACAGGGGGTATATAATTCACCCCTCCACTTT. Translation gives CASSLQGVYNSPLHF.

The chain uses TRBV7-2 and TRBJ2-1, with D possibly matching TRBD1 (5 bases). Trimming removed 5 bases from V and 5 bases from J, with 22 bases in between. The germline V gene encodes CDR1 SGHTA and CDR2 FQGNSA. The CDR3 runs to 17 residues. The DNA for the CDR3 is TGTGCCAGCAGCCAAGGGGAACTTAGGGCGAGGAACAATGAGCAGTTCTTC. Amino acid sequence: CASSQGELRARNNEQFF. Looking up the rest from reference TRBV7-2 and TRBJ2-1 gives the full variable domain: GAGVSQSPSNKVTEKGKDVELRCDPISGHTALYWYRQSLGQGLEFLIYFQGNSAPDKSGLPSDRFSAERTGGSVSTLTIQRTQQEDSAVYLCASSQGELRARNNEQFFGPGTRLTVL.

The rearrangement uses TRBV6-2 or TRBV6-3 and TRBJ2-7; D is perhaps TRBD2 (5 bases). Germline V CDR1 and CDR2: MNHEY, SVGEGT. The CDR3 runs 12 residues. Trimming left V 5 bases short and J 6 bases short, with 11 bases between. The DNA for the CDR3 is TGTGCCAGCAGTACCCTACGGGGCGAGCAGTACGTC. Its protein product is CASSTLRGEQYV.